Each of the 18 T cell receptor beta chains below was sequenced from the same sample in a study of radiation and T cells in renal cell carcinoma. The assay was immunoSEQ multiplex PCR, and TCRdb's table has in-frame clones only and misses some. The table shows around 81,000 clones, with around four fifths occurring only once. Time point meaning: blood 4 weeks post-SBRT, at nephrectomy. Treatment specified: 15 Gy SBRT to primary tumor, nephrectomy 4 weeks later. The sample was blood, taken from a patient whose treatment included radiotherapy and nephrectomy. The receptors come from a man between 45 and 60 years old with renal cell carcinoma.

This clone has a single count. This sequence joins TRBV7-2 and TRBJ2-5; possibly TRBD2 for D (5 bases). Between the trimmed V and J ends, which lost 3 bases and 1 base, there was a span of 15 bases. Looked up from germline, CDR1 is SGHTA and CDR2 is FQGNSA. CDR3 size: 16 residues. DNA for the CDR3: TGTGCCAGCAGCTTGTCGGGGTCGAGTGGCCAAGAGACCCAGTACTTC. Translating it yields CASSLSGSSGQETQYF.

This clone was recorded a few times. The CDR3 DNA follows: TGTGCCAGCAGCGTGACTAGCGAATCCTACGAGCAGTACTTC. Its protein product is CASSVTSESYEQYF. The chain combines TRBV9 with TRBJ2-7, with 8 bases matching TRBD2. The CDR3 has 14 residues. Germline V gives CDR1 SGDLS, CDR2 YYNGEE. V gave up 2 bases and J gave up 1 base; unmatched junction bases: 2.

The CDR3 region is CASSESSGHHYGYTF. CDR3 sequence (DNA): TGCGCCAGCAGTGAGTCATCGGGACACCACTATGGCTACACCTTC. The V gene is TRBV10-1, the J gene TRBJ1-2; a possible D gene is TRBD1 (6 bases). The V and J ends lost 0 bases and 3 bases respectively, with 11 bases between them. Germline assignment: CDR1 WNHNN and CDR2 SYGVQD (reference sequence). The CDR3 runs 15 residues.

This rearrangement joins TRBV2 to TRBJ1-1; a weak D match, TRBD1 (6 bases). The germline V gene encodes CDR1 SNHLY and CDR2 FYNNEI. Trimming removed 7 bases at V and 1 base at J, with 10 bases between. The CDR3 totals 13 residues. The CDR3 DNA reads TGTGCCAGCAAAGTGACAGGGAACACTGAAGCTTTCTTT. Protein sequence: CASKVTGNTEAFF.

V is TRBV6-5 and J is TRBJ2-6; 7 bases agree with TRBD1. Germline CDR1 is MNHEY and CDR2 is SVGAGI. The CDR3 runs 15 residues. J was trimmed by 2 bases and V by 4 bases; bases with no gene match: 2. CDR3 in amino acids: CASSFDRAGANVLTF. The CDR3 DNA sequence: TGTGCCAGCAGTTTTGACAGGGCTGGGGCCAACGTCCTGACTTTC.

The chain carries TRBV18 and TRBJ2-1; 7 positions match TRBD1. CDR1 is KGHSH and CDR2 is LQKENI in the germline V gene. This CDR3 is built from 16 residues. J lost 2 bases, V lost 4 bases, and 8 bases had no gene match. CDR3: CASSRSTGVAYNEQFF. The CDR3 DNA is TGTGCCAGCTCACGTTCAACAGGGGTCGCCTACAATGAGCAGTTCTTC.

The chain uses TRBV9 and TRBJ2-1, with D possibly being TRBD2 (6 bases). CDR3 size: 15 residues. V lost 2 bases and J lost 0, with 9 bases in between. CDR1 and CDR2 from the germline V gene are SGDLS and YYNGEE. CDR3 bases: TGTGCCAGCAGCGTTACGACTAGCTCCTACAATGAGCAGTTCTTC. It yields the protein CASSVTTSSYNEQFF.

This clone was seen only a few times. V is TRBV2 and J is TRBJ1-2; possible D gene TRBD1, 5 bases. The CDR3 spans 13 residues. Germline CDR1 SNHLY, CDR2 FYNNEI. The germline V and J ends were trimmed by 3 bases and 8 bases, with 13 bases remaining between them. The CDR3 is CASSEGDGYGYTF. The CDR3 DNA follows: TGTGCCAGCAGTGAGGGGGATGGGTACGGCTACACCTTC. The full variable domain, with the rest looked up from reference TRBV2 and TRBJ1-2, is EPEVTQTPSHQVTQMGQEVILRCVPISNHLYFYWYRQILGQKVEFLVSFYNNEISEKSEIFDDQFSVERPDGSNFTLKIRSTKLEDSAMYFCASSEGDGYGYTFGSGTRLTVV.

The chain carries TRBV14 and TRBJ2-6; D gene ambiguous. This CDR3 comprises 17 residues. CDR1 is SGHDN and CDR2 is FVKESK in the germline V gene. The ends were cut back, 1 base at V and 0 bases at J, with 10 bases in the middle. CDR3 residues: CASSQVYRLSGANVLTF. CDR3 nucleotides: TGTGCCAGCAGCCAAGTTTACAGACTCTCTGGGGCCAACGTCCTGACTTTC.

The J gene is TRBJ2-7, the V gene TRBV7-6; 8 positions agree with TRBD2. Germline V gene lookup returns CDR1 SGHVS and CDR2 FNYEAQ. The CDR3 consists of 16 residues. With 1 base clipped from V and 3 bases from J, the junction kept 8 bases outside the gene matches. The CDR3 coding sequence is TGTGCCAGCAGCTTAGAGGGACCTCGGGGGGGCTACGAGCAGTACTTC. Its protein is CASSLEGPRGGYEQYF.

The V gene is TRBV7-2, the J gene TRBJ2-2; 10 nucleotides agree with TRBD1. CDR1 and CDR2 (germline): SGHTA, FQGNSA. V was pared by 2 bases and J by 0 bases, with 6 bases of the junction left unmatched. The CDR3 is made up of 18 amino acids. The CDR3, as DNA: TGTGCCAGCAGCTTAAGGGGTGGACAGGGGGCGAACACCGGGGAGCTGTTTTTT. Its translation: CASSLRGGQGANTGELFF.

V is TRBV7-9 and J is TRBJ2-1; possibly TRBD1 for D (6 bases). V was trimmed by 4 bases and J by 8 bases, leaving 15 bases between them. The CDR3 has 14 amino acids. Germline assignment: CDR1 SEHNR and CDR2 FQNEAQ (reference sequence). The CDR3 loop reads CASSSQGVTHEQFF. In nucleotides, the CDR3 is TGTGCCAGCAGCTCACAGGGTGTAACTCATGAGCAGTTCTTC.

This clone was detected only a few times. The chain combines TRBV15 with TRBJ2-3; either TRBD1 or TRBD2 may supply D (6 bases each). The CDR3 totals 15 residues. The germline V gene has CDR1 LNHNV and CDR2 YYDKDF (reference sequence). V gave up 1 base and J gave up 5 bases, with 13 bases separating them. The CDR3 protein is CATSRVWGARDTQYF. As DNA, the CDR3 is TGTGCCACCAGCAGAGTATGGGGGGCCAGAGATACGCAGTATTTT.

The chain carries TRBV30 and TRBJ2-2; TRBD1 or TRBD2 may be the D gene (5 bases each). Germline loops: CDR1 GTSNPN, CDR2 SVGIG (reference sequence). This CDR3 is built from 13 residues. V was cut by 3 bases and J by 5 bases, with 10 bases left in between. CDR3 in DNA: TGTGCCTGGAGGGGGGACGGTACCGGGGAGCTGTTTTTT. Its protein product is CAWRGDGTGELFF.

The V call is TRBV30, the J call TRBJ2-3; D not resolved. V lost 3 bases to trimming and J lost 0 bases, with 10 bases between them. CDR1 GTSNPN and CDR2 SVGIG come from the germline V gene (reference sequence). CDR3 length: 14 residues. This CDR3 is CAWRGIGSTDTQYF. CDR3 bases: TGTGCCTGGAGGGGGATTGGGAGCACAGATACGCAGTATTTT.

This chain links TRBV30 with TRBJ2-7; D may be TRBD2 (5 bases). V lost 0 bases, J lost 2 bases, and 14 bases lay in between. Looked up from germline, CDR1 is GTSNPN and CDR2 is SVGIG (reference sequence). The CDR3 covers 15 residues. The CDR3 sequence: CAWSVVGGKAYEQYF. The CDR3 region has the DNA TGTGCCTGGAGTGTGGTAGGAGGTAAGGCCTACGAGCAGTACTTC.

The rearrangement uses TRBV5-8 and TRBJ2-3, with 7 positions matching TRBD1. CDR3 length equals 15 residues. Trimming cost V 4 bases and J 3 bases; bases outside gene matches: 8. Germline V gene lookup returns CDR1 SGHTS and CDR2 YDEGEE. The CDR3 sequence: CASSPTGTGTDTQYF. The CDR3 DNA reads as TGTGCCAGCAGCCCGACAGGGACGGGTACAGATACGCAGTATTTT.

The CDR3 protein is CASSIFGGNTIYF. The CDR3, as DNA: TGTGCCAGTAGTATATTCGGAGGAAACACCATATATTTT. J is TRBJ1-3 and V is TRBV19; D ambiguous. Between the trimmed V and J ends, which lost 2 bases and 4 bases, there was a span of 6 bases. CDR3 length: 13 residues. CDR1 and CDR2 from the germline V gene are LNHDA and SQIVND (reference sequence). The whole variable domain, filled in from reference TRBV19 and TRBJ1-3, reads DGGITQSPKYLFRKEGQNVTLSCEQNLNHDAMYWYRQDPGQGLRLIYYSQIVNDFQKGDIAEGYSVSREKKESFPLTVTSAQKNPTAFYLCASSIFGGNTIYFGEGSWLTVV.